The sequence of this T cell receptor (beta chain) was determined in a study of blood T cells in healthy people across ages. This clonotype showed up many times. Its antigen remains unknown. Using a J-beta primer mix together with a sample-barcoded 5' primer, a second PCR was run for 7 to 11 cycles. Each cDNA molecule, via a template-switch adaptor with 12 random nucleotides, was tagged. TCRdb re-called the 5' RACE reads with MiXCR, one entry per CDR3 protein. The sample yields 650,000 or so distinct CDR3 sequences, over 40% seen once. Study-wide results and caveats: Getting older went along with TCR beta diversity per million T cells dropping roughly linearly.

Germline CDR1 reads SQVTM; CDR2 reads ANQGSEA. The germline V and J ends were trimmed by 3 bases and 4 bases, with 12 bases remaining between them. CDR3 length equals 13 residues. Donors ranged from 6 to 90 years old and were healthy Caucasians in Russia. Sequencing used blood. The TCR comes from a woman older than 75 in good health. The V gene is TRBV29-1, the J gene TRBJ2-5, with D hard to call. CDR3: CSVEKQTGETQYF. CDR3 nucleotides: TGCAGCGTTGAGAAACAAACTGGAGAGACCCAGTACTTC.